This T cell receptor beta chain was found in a study of cytomegalovirus exposure and HLA in healthy donors. Study results and caveats: One cluster of highly shared sequence variants probably arose as a sequencing artifact.

Trimming shortened V by 5 bases and J by 9 bases, and 11 bases separated the two germline ends. Germline CDR1 and CDR2: MDHEN and SYDVKM. The CDR3 covers 12 residues. Primers included in the PCR were 60 Vbeta and 13 Jbeta primers. Original handling: An analysis that came later counted some 80 million unique TCR beta chains, around 12 million shared. The protocol was immunoSEQ multiplex PCR, while the TCRdb copy is restricted to in-frame clones and leaves out a portion. From that table come the V and J calls and clone size; the DNA was used to work out D and trimming. The repertoire includes 150,000 to 200,000 clones, more than 60% of them detected once, and about 2.5% sits in the top ten. In its sample, this clone was seen a few times. Its antigen is currently unknown.

The sequence derives from a human donor in good health. Material: PBMCs. This chain joins TRBV28 and TRBJ1-5; D gene unclear. The CDR3 bases are TGTGCCAGCAGTGCCCCCCGGGGGCCCCAGCATTTT. The encoded protein is CASSAPRGPQHF.